These 10 T cell receptor beta chains originate from one sample sequenced in a study of cytomegalovirus exposure and HLA in healthy donors. Clones were sequenced by immunoSEQ multiplex PCR, and TCRdb holds only the in-frame ones, with some missing. The profile shows 150,000 to 200,000 clones, about 83% of them singletons. The sequencing input was PBMCs. All receptors derive from a woman aged 30 to 39 in good health and CMV-seronegative.

This clone was recorded only once. This chain connects TRBV30 to TRBJ1-4; D might be TRBD1 (6 bases). V lost 4 bases to trimming and J lost 4 bases, with 19 bases between them. Germline V lookup: CDR1 GTSNPN, CDR2 SVGIG (reference sequence). The CDR3 consists of 16 residues. CDR3 sequence: CAWITKAGVGNEKLFF. In DNA, the CDR3 is TGTGCCTGGATAACTAAAGCAGGGGTTGGTAATGAAAAACTGTTTTTT.

The chain couples TRBV15 to TRBJ1-5; 7 bases are a match to TRBD1. Looked up from germline, CDR1 is LNHNV and CDR2 is YYDKDF (reference sequence). V was clipped by 2 bases and J by 3 bases; unmatched bases: 4. This CDR3 is built from 15 residues. The DNA for the CDR3 is TGTGCCACCAGCAGACAACAGGGGCCCAATCAGCCCCAGCATTTT. It translates to CATSRQQGPNQPQHF.

V gene TRBV9 combines with J gene TRBJ2-3; 15 positions match TRBD2. Germline V gene data show CDR1 as SGDLS and CDR2 as YYNGEE. Trimming removed 4 bases from V and 3 bases from J; junction bases left unmatched: 6. The CDR3 covers 17 residues. The CDR3 sequence is CASSPGTSGGWTDTQYF. The CDR3 bases are TGTGCCAGCAGCCCTGGGACTAGCGGGGGGTGGACAGATACGCAGTATTTT.

This clone showed up just once. This CDR3 is CASSLPRLAETDTQYF. In DNA form, the CDR3 reads TGTGCCAGCAGCTTACCACGACTAGCGGAAACAGATACGCAGTATTTT. The V and J genes are TRBV7-8 and TRBJ2-3; 9 bases align to TRBD2. This CDR3 region has 16 residues. The J segment lost 3 bases and the V segment lost 2 bases, leaving 6 bases of the junction unmatched. Germline CDR1 and CDR2: SGHVS and FQNEAQ.

The chain is built from TRBV29-1 and TRBJ1-2; D is ambiguous. The V gene's germline CDR1 is SQVTM and CDR2 ANQGSEA. This CDR3 contains 13 residues. V dropped 7 bases and J dropped 4 bases, with 16 bases sitting between them. CDR3 in DNA: TGCAGCGGTGCTAGGGCGGCGGGCTATGGCTACACCTTC. Amino acids: CSGARAAGYGYTF.

This clone was found once. The rearrangement joins TRBV7-6 to TRBJ1-1, with D possibly matching TRBD1 (6 bases). Germline lookup yields CDR1 SGHVS and CDR2 FNYEAQ. V lost 6 bases, J lost 3 bases, and 11 bases lay in between. The length of the CDR3 is 13 residues. The CDR3 bases are TGTGCCAGCAGTCGCCAGGGGCACACTGAAGCTTTCTTT. Residues: CASSRQGHTEAFF.

The gene calls are TRBV5-4 and TRBJ2-2; TRBD1 agrees at 7 bases. From germline, CDR1 is SGHNT and CDR2 YYREEE (reference sequence). The length of the CDR3 is 16 residues. V dropped 0 bases and J dropped 0; count of bases not matched to a gene: 2. The CDR3 loop reads CASSLAGTANTGELFF. DNA for the CDR3: TGTGCCAGCAGCTTGGCCGGGACAGCGAACACCGGGGAGCTGTTTTTT.

The CDR3 DNA reads TGTGCCAGCAGCCAAGTTGGGGTAGCGGGGGGCTACGCGAACACCGGGGAGCTGTTTTTT. Protein sequence: CASSQVGVAGGYANTGELFF. The chain employs TRBV14 and TRBJ2-2, with 10 bases fitting TRBD2. The CDR3 is 20 amino acids. V gave up 1 base and J gave up 0 bases; unmatched junction bases: 11. Germline CDR1 reads SGHDN; CDR2 reads FVKESK.

The sample holds a few counts of this clone. This chain connects TRBV5-4 to TRBJ2-2; maybe TRBD2 (5 bases). CDR3 size: 14 residues. The ends were cut back, 6 bases at V and 3 bases at J, with 12 bases in the middle. Germline values: CDR1 SGHNT, CDR2 YYREEE (reference sequence). The CDR3 DNA is TGTGCCAGCAACCTGGACTTGGACACCGGGGAGCTGTTTTTT. It translates to CASNLDLDTGELFF.

The chain carries TRBV11-2 and TRBJ2-1; TRBD1 aligns across 8 bases. The length of the CDR3 is 16 residues. Unmatched junction bases numbered 8, after V lost 5 bases and J lost 2 bases. Germline CDR1 SGHAT, CDR2 FQNNGV. The CDR3 region has the DNA TGTGCCAGCAGCGACTACAGGGGGAGCGCCTACAATGAGCAGTTCTTC. Amino acid sequence: CASSDYRGSAYNEQFF.